This T cell receptor beta chain was sequenced in a study of cytomegalovirus exposure and HLA in healthy donors. Whole-study findings and limits: HLA restriction was apparent for most CMV-associated TCR beta chains in a later analysis.

Primers for the PCR totalled 60 Vbeta and 13 Jbeta. Produced via immunoSEQ multiplex PCR; TCRdb's table is partial and in-frame only. The table shows about 200,000 clones, with around 77% occurring only once. In this sample, this clone turned up once. Antigen unknown. Sequenced: PBMCs. This receptor was taken from a woman in her twenties or thirties in good health and CMV-seronegative.

The CDR3 coding sequence is TGTGCCAGCAGCGTTAACCTGGGACTAGGGAGCGAGCAGTACTTC. Amino acid sequence: CASSVNLGLGSEQYF. The gene calls are TRBV9 and TRBJ2-7, with TRBD2 matching over 8 bases. The germline CDR1 and CDR2 sequences are SGDLS and YYNGEE. This CDR3 comprises 15 residues. Trimming cost V 2 bases and J 6 bases; bases outside gene matches: 10.